Following are 5 T cell receptor beta chains from one sample sequenced in a study of blood T cell repertoires in COVID-19. This table comes from immunoSEQ multiplex PCR, and its TCRdb copy is limited to in-frame clones, with some not included. In the table there are about 140,000 clones, 75% to 85% of which are singletons. Sequenced material: peripheral blood. The receptors shown here come from a woman older than 75 with acute or convalescent COVID-19.

The V call is TRBV4-1, the J call TRBJ1-2; weak D call: TRBD1 (5 bases). Germline V gene sequence: CDR1 MGHRA, CDR2 YSYEKL. V was pared by 1 base and J by 0 bases, with 15 bases between. CDR3 length equals 17 residues. The CDR3 region has the DNA TGCGCCAGCAGCCAAGGGGCAACAGGACTAGCTAACTATGGCTACACCTTC. It is translated as CASSQGATGLANYGYTF.

The chain links TRBV28 to TRBJ2-7; 12 positions match TRBD2. V was pared by 5 bases and J by 4 bases, with 3 bases of the junction left unmatched. Germline V gene sequence: CDR1 MDHEN, CDR2 SYDVKM. CDR3 length: 14 residues. The CDR3 nucleotides read TGTGCCAGCAGTCTAGCGGGAGGGTTGTACGAGCAGTACTTC. Translating gives CASSLAGGLYEQYF.

The CDR3 loop reads CASSDRETVISGNTIYF. In DNA form, the CDR3 reads TGTGCCAGCAGCGACCGAGAGACAGTGATCTCTGGAAACACCATATATTTT. The chain is built from TRBV9 and TRBJ1-3, with D tentatively TRBD1 (5 bases). The V gene's germline CDR1 is SGDLS and CDR2 YYNGEE. The CDR3 contains 17 residues. V shed 3 bases and J shed 0 bases, with 16 bases lying between them. Together with reference TRBV9 and TRBJ1-3, the CDR3 gives the full variable domain: DSGVTQTPKHLITATGQRVTLRCSPRSGDLSVYWYQQSLDQGLQFLIQYYNGEERAKGNILERFSAQQFPDLHSELNLSSLELGDSALYFCASSDRETVISGNTIYFGEGSWLTVV.

V and J are TRBV28 and TRBJ2-7, with 8 nucleotides matching TRBD2. CDR1 MDHEN and CDR2 SYDVKM come from the germline V gene. J gave up 4 bases and V 3 bases, and 5 bases lay outside the gene matches. The CDR3 runs to 14 residues. CDR3 DNA sequence: TGTGCCAGCAGTTTGAGCGGGGGTGCGTACGAGCAGTACTTC. It is translated as CASSLSGGAYEQYF.

A few counts support this clone. The chain has TRBV11-2 and TRBJ2-7; 8 positions agree with TRBD2. CDR1 is SGHAT and CDR2 is FQNNGV in the germline V gene. Trimming cost V 3 bases and J 7 bases; bases outside gene matches: 5. This CDR3 region has 13 residues. In nucleotides, the CDR3 is TGTGCCAGCAGCTTCGCGGGAGGCTGGGAGCAGTACTTC. Translating gives CASSFAGGWEQYF.